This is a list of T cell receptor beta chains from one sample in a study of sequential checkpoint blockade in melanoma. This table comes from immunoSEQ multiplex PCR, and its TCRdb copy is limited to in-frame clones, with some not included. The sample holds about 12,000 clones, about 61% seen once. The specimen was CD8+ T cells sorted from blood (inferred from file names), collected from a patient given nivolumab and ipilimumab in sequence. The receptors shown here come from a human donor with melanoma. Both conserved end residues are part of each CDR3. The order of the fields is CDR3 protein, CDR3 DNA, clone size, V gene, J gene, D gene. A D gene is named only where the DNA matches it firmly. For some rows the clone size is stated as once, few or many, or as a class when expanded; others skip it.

CDR3: CASSSPKVAGGSGGYEQYF; DNA: TGTGCCAGCAGCTCCCCCAAGGTAGCGGGAGGGTCTGGGGGGTACGAGCAGTACTTC; size: medium-sized; V: TRBV11-2; J: TRBJ2-7; D: TRBD2
CDR3: CASSAGTGLNTEAFF; DNA: TGTGCCAGCAGCGCCGGGACAGGTTTGAACACTGAAGCTTTCTTT; size: -; V: TRBV9; J: TRBJ1-1; D: TRBD1
CDR3: CASSFGSGSRFF; DNA: -; size: -; V: TRBV27; J: TRBJ2-1; D: -
CDR3: CAISESTTSGSTDTQYF; DNA: TGTGCCATCAGTGAGTCTACGACTAGCGGGAGTACAGATACGCAGTATTTT; size: -; V: TRBV10-3; J: TRBJ2-3; D: TRBD2
CDR3: CASSIRDSYYEQYF; DNA: TGTGCCAGTAGTATTCGGGACAGTTACTACGAGCAGTACTTC; size: -; V: TRBV19; J: TRBJ2-7; D: TRBD1
CDR3: CASSPYMSLRETQYF; DNA: TGCGCCAGCAGCCCTTACATGAGCTTGAGGGAGACCCAGTACTTC; size: -; V: TRBV5-1; J: TRBJ2-5; D: -
CDR3: CASSLTSGRVDEQYF; DNA: TGTGCCAGCAGCCTTACTAGCGGGAGGGTTGACGAGCAGTACTTC; size: once; V: TRBV5-6; J: TRBJ2-7; D: TRBD2
CDR3: CASSYSVDRGTGELFF; DNA: TGTGCCAGCAGTTATTCCGTTGACAGGGGGACCGGGGAGCTGTTTTTT; size: few; V: TRBV6-5; J: TRBJ2-2; D: TRBD1
CDR3: CASSTGTGMNTEAFF; DNA: TGTGCCAGCAGCACAGGGACGGGGATGAACACTGAAGCTTTCTTT; size: large; V: TRBV7-9; J: TRBJ1-1; D: -
CDR3: CASSLSGGSLEQYF; DNA: TGTGCCAGCAGTTTATCAGGGGGCTCCTTGGAGCAGTACTTC; size: few; V: TRBV28; J: TRBJ2-7; D: TRBD1
CDR3: CASSSISGRANNEQFF; DNA: TGTGCCAGCAGTTCAATTAGCGGGAGGGCAAACAATGAGCAGTTCTTC; size: -; V: TRBV27; J: TRBJ2-1; D: TRBD2
CDR3: CASSTGTGGNAFF; DNA: TGTGCCAGTTCTACCGGGACAGGGGGGAATGCTTTCTTT; size: -; V: TRBV19; J: TRBJ1-1; D: TRBD1
CDR3: CASSHGQYYEQYF; DNA: TGCGCCAGCAGCCATGGACAGTACTACGAGCAGTACTTC; size: -; V: TRBV4-3; J: TRBJ2-7; D: -
CDR3: CASSQGGGAYNEQFF; DNA: TGCGCCAGCAGCCAGGGCGGGGGGGCTTACAATGAGCAGTTCTTC; size: once; V: TRBV4-3; J: TRBJ2-1; D: TRBD2
CDR3: CASSFRPGLLASGYTF; DNA: TGTGCCAGTAGTTTCCGTCCGGGACTCCTGGCCTCTGGCTACACCTTC; size: few; V: TRBV19; J: TRBJ1-2; D: -
CDR3: CASAPGQFLEQYF; DNA: TGTGCCAGTGCACCGGGACAATTCCTCGAGCAGTACTTC; size: -; V: TRBV19; J: TRBJ2-7; D: -
CDR3: CASSQSTGLLAGGAQLFF; DNA: TGTGCCAGCAGCCAATCGACAGGGCTCCTAGCGGGGGGGGCCCAGCTGTTTTTT; size: -; V: TRBV7-9; J: TRBJ2-2; D: TRBD2
CDR3: CASSQGETGMSTDTQYF; DNA: TGCGCCAGCAGCCAAGGAGAGACAGGGATGAGTACAGATACGCAGTATTTT; size: -; V: TRBV4-1; J: TRBJ2-3; D: TRBD1
CDR3: CSVGAIGGAYEQYF; DNA: TGCAGCGTTGGCGCTATCGGTGGTGCCTACGAGCAGTACTTC; size: -; V: TRBV29-1; J: TRBJ2-7; D: -
CDR3: CASSGQGIPTDTQYF; DNA: TGTGCCAGTAGTGGGCAGGGAATTCCCACAGATACGCAGTATTTT; size: -; V: TRBV19; J: TRBJ2-3; D: -
CDR3: CASRVSGGAYNEQFF; DNA: TGTGCCAGCAGAGTCAGCGGGGGGGCGTACAATGAGCAGTTCTTC; size: -; V: TRBV6-5; J: TRBJ2-1; D: TRBD2
CDR3: CASSLAAEGAVYEQYF; DNA: TGCGCCAGCAGCTTGGCCGCGGAGGGGGCTGTGTACGAGCAGTACTTC; size: -; V: TRBV5-1; J: TRBJ2-7; D: -
CDR3: CASSLGLGGTGELFF; DNA: TGTGCCAGCAGCTTGGGACTAGGCGGAACCGGGGAGCTGTTTTTT; size: -; V: TRBV7-3; J: TRBJ2-2; D: TRBD2
CDR3: CASSLGAAEEGEAFF; DNA: TGTGCCAGCAGCTTAGGGGCGGCGGAGGAGGGGGAAGCTTTCTTT; size: -; V: TRBV7-9; J: TRBJ1-1; D: -
CDR3: CASSKEDSSLSFYEQYF; DNA: TGTGCCAGCAGCAAAGAAGATAGTAGCCTTTCTTTCTACGAGCAGTACTTC; size: -; V: TRBV21-1; J: TRBJ2-7; D: -
CDR3: CASGPVSGANVLTF; DNA: TGTGCCAGTGGGCCGGTGAGTGGGGCCAACGTCCTGACTTTC; size: few; V: TRBV7-9; J: TRBJ2-6; D: -
CDR3: CASTPPTGGYEQYF; DNA: TGTGCCAGCACCCCCCCGACAGGCGGCTACGAGCAGTACTTC; size: -; V: TRBV7-9; J: TRBJ2-7; D: -
CDR3: CASSYARGQNEQYF; DNA: TGTGCCAGCAGTTACGCTAGGGGGCAGAACGAGCAGTACTTC; size: -; V: TRBV6-5; J: TRBJ2-7; D: TRBD1
CDR3: CAWNLGQLNTEAFF; DNA: TGTGCCTGGAACTTGGGACAGCTGAACACTGAAGCTTTCTTT; size: -; V: TRBV30; J: TRBJ1-1; D: TRBD1